This TCR beta chain was sequenced during a study of identical twins. Study-wide results and limits: Its conclusions, products of cross-sectional statistical analysis, did not come from following the same donors. Within twin pairs, the out-of-frame alpha sequences they shared showed excess low generation probability. Reduced insertions were recorded for abundant cord blood beta clonotypes, with no such pattern in memory repertoires.

This clonotype was seen only a few times. The antigen is unknown. Trimming at V came to 7 bases and at J to 1 base, leaving 7 bases not matched to a gene. Germline CDR1 and CDR2: MNHEY and SMNVEV (reference sequence). The CDR3 is 16 residues long. TCRdb passed the 5' RACE reads through MiXCR, listing each CDR3 protein once. This table holds around 570,000 distinct CDR3 sequences, 7.5% to 10% found once. The same specimen was also included in a second study, on yellow fever vaccine responses in identical twins.

Specimen: PBMCs. The rearrangement joins TRBV27 to TRBJ2-3; 11 bases fit TRBD2. This sequence was found in a woman between 18 and 30 years old in good health. The CDR3 reads CASTSWTSGRTDTQYF. The CDR3 bases are TGTGCCAGCACCTCGTGGACTAGCGGGCGCACAGATACGCAGTATTTT.